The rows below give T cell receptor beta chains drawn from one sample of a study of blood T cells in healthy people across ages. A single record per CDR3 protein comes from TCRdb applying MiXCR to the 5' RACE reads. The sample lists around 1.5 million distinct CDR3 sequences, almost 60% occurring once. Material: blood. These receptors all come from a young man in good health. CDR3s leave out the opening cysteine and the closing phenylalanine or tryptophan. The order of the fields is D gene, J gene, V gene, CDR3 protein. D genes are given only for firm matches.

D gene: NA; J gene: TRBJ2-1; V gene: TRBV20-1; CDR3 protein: SARDGGRWEQF
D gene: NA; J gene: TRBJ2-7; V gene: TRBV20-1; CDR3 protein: SARVRRLGGNEQY
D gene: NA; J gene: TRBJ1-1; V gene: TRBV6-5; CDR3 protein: ASSLQRGGEAF
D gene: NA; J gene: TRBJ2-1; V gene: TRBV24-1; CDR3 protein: ATSDLRPGLDNEQF
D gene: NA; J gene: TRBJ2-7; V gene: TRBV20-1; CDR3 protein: SARDWAGMYEQY
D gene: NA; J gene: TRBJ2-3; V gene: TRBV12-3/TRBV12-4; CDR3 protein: ASSSAGHYTDTQY
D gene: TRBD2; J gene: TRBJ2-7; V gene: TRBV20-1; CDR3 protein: SASRSLAGGPSYEQY
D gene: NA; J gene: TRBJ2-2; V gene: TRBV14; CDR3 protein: ASSQLSQGFTGELF
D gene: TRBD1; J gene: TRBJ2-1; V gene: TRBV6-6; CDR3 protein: ASSYPGTVDNEQF
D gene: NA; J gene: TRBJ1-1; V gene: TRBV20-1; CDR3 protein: SARDQQGLSAF
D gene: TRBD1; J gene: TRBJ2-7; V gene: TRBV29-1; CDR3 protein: SASGGPTFSSYEQY
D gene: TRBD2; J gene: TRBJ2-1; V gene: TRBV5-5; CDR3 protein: ASSLSPSGMNEQF
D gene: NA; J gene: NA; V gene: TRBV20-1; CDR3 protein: SAVGGGQETQF
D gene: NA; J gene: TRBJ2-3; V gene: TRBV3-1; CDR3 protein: ASSQDIVETSDTQY
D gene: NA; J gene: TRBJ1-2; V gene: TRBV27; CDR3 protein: ASSVSTDGGYT
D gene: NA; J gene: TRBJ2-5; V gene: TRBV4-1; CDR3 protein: ASSPSVQEAYETQY
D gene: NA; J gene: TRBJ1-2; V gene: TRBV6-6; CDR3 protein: ASRTNRDQVSNYGYT
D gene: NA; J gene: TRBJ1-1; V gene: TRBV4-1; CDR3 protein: ASSHATGNTEAF
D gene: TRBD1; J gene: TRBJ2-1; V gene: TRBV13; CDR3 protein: ASSSRDREVEEQF
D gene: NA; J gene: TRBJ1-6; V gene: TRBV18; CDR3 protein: ASSPPPATYNSPLH
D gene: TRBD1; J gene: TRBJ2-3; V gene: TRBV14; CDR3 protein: ASSQSTGGRADTQY
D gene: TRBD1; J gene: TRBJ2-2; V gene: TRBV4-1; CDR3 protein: ASSLTGGPTGELF
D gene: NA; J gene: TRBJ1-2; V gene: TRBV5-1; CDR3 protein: ASSLEPGLISRGYGYT
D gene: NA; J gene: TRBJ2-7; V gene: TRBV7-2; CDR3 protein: ASSLGGGSSYEQY
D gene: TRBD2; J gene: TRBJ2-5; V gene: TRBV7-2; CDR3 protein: ASSSGLVARETQY
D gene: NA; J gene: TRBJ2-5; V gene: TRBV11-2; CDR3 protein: ASSLGGSGSSETLY
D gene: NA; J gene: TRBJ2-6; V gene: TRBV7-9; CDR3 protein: ASNKFQGGNAGANVLT
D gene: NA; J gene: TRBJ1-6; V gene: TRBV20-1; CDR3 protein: STRRADSPLH
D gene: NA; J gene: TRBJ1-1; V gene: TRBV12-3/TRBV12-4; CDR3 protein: ASDSSVSTEAF
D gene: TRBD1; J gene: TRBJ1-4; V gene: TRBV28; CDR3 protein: ASSRHSGTGFKTNEKLF
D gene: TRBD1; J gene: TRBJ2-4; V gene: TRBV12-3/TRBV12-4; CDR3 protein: ASRSTGKNIQY
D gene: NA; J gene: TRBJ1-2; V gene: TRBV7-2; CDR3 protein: ASSRDANYGYT
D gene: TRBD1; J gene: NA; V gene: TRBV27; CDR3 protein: ASSREDREVGEQY
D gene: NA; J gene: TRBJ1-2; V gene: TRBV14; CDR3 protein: ASNQNSDYGYT
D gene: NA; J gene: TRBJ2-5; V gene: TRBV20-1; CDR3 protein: SARDPFGKETQY
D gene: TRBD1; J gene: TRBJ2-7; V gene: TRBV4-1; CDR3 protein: ASSPPFGTGVYEQY
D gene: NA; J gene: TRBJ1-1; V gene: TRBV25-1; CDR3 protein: ASGTGTEAF
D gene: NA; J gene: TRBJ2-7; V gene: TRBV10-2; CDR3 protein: ASKDDGTYPYEY
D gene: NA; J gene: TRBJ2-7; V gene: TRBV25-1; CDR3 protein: ASITGYEQY
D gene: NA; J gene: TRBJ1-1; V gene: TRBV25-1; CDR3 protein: ASRPAQGLNTEAF
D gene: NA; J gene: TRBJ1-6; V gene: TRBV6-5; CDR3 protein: ASSYGPDNSPLH
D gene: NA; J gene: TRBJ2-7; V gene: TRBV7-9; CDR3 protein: ASSPIPFQGGSAEQY
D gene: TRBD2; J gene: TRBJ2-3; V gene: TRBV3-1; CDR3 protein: ASSQDGVAGRTDTQY
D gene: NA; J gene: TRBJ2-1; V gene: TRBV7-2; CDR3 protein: ASTLRGNSYNEQF
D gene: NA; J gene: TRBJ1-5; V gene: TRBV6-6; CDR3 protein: ASSYGRYSNQPQH
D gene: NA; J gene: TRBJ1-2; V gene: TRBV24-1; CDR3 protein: TTSDFRGYT
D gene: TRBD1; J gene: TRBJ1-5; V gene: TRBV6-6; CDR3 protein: ASSPDRGYQPQH
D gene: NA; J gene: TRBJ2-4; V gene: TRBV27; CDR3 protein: ASSPAPGQLAKNIQY
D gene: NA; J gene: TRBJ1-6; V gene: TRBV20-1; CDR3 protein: SASGLNSPLH
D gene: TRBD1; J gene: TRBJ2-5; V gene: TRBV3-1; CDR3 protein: ASSQMYGTAQETQY
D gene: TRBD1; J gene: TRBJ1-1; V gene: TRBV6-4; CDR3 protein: ASTGQGSTEAF
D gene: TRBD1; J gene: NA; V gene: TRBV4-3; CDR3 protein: ASSQALGTDLGTQY
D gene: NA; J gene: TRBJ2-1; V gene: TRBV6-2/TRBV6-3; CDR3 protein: ASRGPLAPSSYNEQF